Below, 31 T cell receptor beta chains from the same sample are listed, as sequenced in a study of blood T cell repertoires in COVID-19. Sequencing used immunoSEQ multiplex PCR; TCRdb keeps in-frame clones, though not all of them. Found here are hundreds of thousands of clones, about 90% of them singletons; the top ten hold 2.5% to 3%. The sequencing sample was made of PBMCs or T cells enriched from blood (not recorded which). The origin of the receptors is a woman under 40 who had recovered from COVID-19.

This clone was seen only a few times. The CDR3 is CASGRFGDTQYF. DNA of the CDR3: TGTGCCAGCGGGAGGTTCGGTGATACGCAGTATTTT. V gene TRBV7-9 combines with J gene TRBJ2-3; possible D gene TRBD2, 6 bases. The CDR3 sequence is 12 residues long. Trimming stripped 8 bases from V and 6 bases from J, with 12 bases between. Germline assignment: CDR1 SEHNR and CDR2 FQNEAQ (reference sequence).

The chain links TRBV9 to TRBJ2-1, with TRBD2 matching 7 bases. J gave up 7 bases and V 0 bases, and 7 bases lay outside the gene matches. Germline-derived CDR1 and CDR2 are SGDLS and YYNGEE. This CDR3 is built from 15 residues. CDR3 residues: CASSVVEREQNEQFF. The CDR3 DNA sequence: TGTGCCAGCAGCGTAGTAGAGCGGGAACAAAATGAGCAGTTCTTC.

The rearrangement joins TRBV11-2 to TRBJ1-2, with TRBD1 matching over 7 bases. The CDR3 has 15 residues. V was pared by 0 bases and J by 3 bases, with 4 bases of the junction left unmatched. The germline V gene has CDR1 SGHAT and CDR2 FQNNGV. CDR3 residues: CASSLDFGQDYGYTF. The DNA for the CDR3 is TGTGCCAGCAGCTTAGATTTCGGACAGGACTATGGCTACACCTTC.

This chain uses TRBV5-1 with TRBJ2-7, with 7 nucleotides matching TRBD1. The length of the CDR3 is 16 residues. The germline V gene has CDR1 SGHRS and CDR2 YFSETQ. With V trimmed by 1 base and J by 5 bases, 12 bases remained unmatched. The CDR3, as DNA: TGCGCCAGCAGCTTGCTAGGGGGCGCTTCCCGGGACGAGCAGTACTTC. Protein sequence: CASSLLGGASRDEQYF.

This chain uses TRBV5-1 with TRBJ2-3; D is possibly TRBD1 (6 bases). Trimming removed 5 bases at V and 2 bases at J, with 9 bases between. This CDR3 is 13 amino acids long. Germline V lookup: CDR1 SGHRS, CDR2 YFSETQ. CDR3 sequence reads: CASRTGITDTQYF. The CDR3 nucleotides read TGCGCCAGCAGAACAGGGATCACAGATACGCAGTATTTT.

The chain links TRBV29-1 to TRBJ2-2; D gene ambiguous. Per germline, CDR1 SQVTM and CDR2 ANQGSEA. The length of the CDR3 is 13 residues. Trimming pared 4 bases from V and 1 base from J, leaving 7 bases between. The CDR3 protein is CSVGQENTGELFF. CDR3 DNA: TGCAGCGTTGGGCAGGAGAACACCGGGGAGCTGTTTTTT.

V usage is TRBV5-5 and J usage is TRBJ1-2; D unclear. V lost 1 base and J lost 0, with 10 bases in between. Germline values: CDR1 SGHKS, CDR2 YYEKEE (reference sequence). The CDR3 has 15 residues. DNA for the CDR3: TGTGCCAGCAGCTTGAACCGGGGAGCTAACTATGGCTACACCTTC. Residues: CASSLNRGANYGYTF.

This rearrangement joins TRBV29-1 to TRBJ1-1, with 9 positions matching TRBD1. CDR1 is SQVTM, CDR2 ANQGSEA, per germline. This CDR3 comprises 15 residues. V dropped 5 bases and J dropped 1; count of bases not matched to a gene: 8. The CDR3 nucleotides read TGCAGCGTTCGGAGGACAGGGGATGGGAACACTGAAGCTTTCTTT. Translation gives CSVRRTGDGNTEAFF.

This sequence joins TRBV29-1 and TRBJ1-1, with 8 nucleotides matching TRBD1. This CDR3 region has 13 residues. Germline V gene sequence: CDR1 SQVTM, CDR2 ANQGSEA. The junction had 7 bases not matched to a gene; V was cut back by 6 bases and J by 4 bases. CDR3 nucleotide sequence: TGCAGCGTGACAGGACAGGGAAGCACTGAAGCTTTCTTT. The encoded protein is CSVTGQGSTEAFF. Complete variable domain (other parts from reference TRBV29-1 and TRBJ1-1): SAVISQKPSRDICQRGTSLTIQCQVDSQVTMMFWYRQQPGQSLTLIATANQGSEATYESGFVIDKFPISRPNLTFSTLTVSNMSPEDSSIYLCSVTGQGSTEAFFGQGTRLTVV.

The rearrangement uses TRBV2 and TRBJ2-7, with D perhaps matching TRBD2 (7 bases). V dropped 2 bases and J dropped 2 bases, with 13 bases sitting between them. CDR1 and CDR2 from the germline V gene are SNHLY and FYNNEI. This CDR3 is built from 15 residues. The DNA of the CDR3 is TGTGCCAGCAGTGAAATGGGGGGGGCCACCTACGAGCAGTACTTC. Protein product: CASSEMGGATYEQYF.

The genes are TRBV11-3 and TRBJ2-7; 7 nucleotides match TRBD1. V shed 2 bases and J 1 base; nucleotides not matched to a gene: 5. CDR3 length: 15 amino acids. Germline-derived CDR1 and CDR2 are SGHNT and YENEEA. CDR3 in DNA: TGTGCCAGCAGCTTACGGTCAGGGGGTTCCTACGAGCAGTACTTC. It encodes CASSLRSGGSYEQYF.

This chain joins TRBV18 and TRBJ2-5; a possible D gene is TRBD2 (6 bases). CDR1 is KGHSH and CDR2 is LQKENI in the germline V gene. The V end lost 3 bases, the J end lost 1 base, and 6 bases lay between the germline ends. CDR3 length: 13 residues. In DNA form, the CDR3 reads TGTGCCAGCTCACCGGGGGGCCAAGAGACCCAGTACTTC. This codes for CASSPGGQETQYF.

The chain is built from TRBV5-1 and TRBJ1-1; no clear D. The V and J ends lost 0 bases and 1 base respectively, with 13 bases between them. Germline CDR1 is SGHRS and CDR2 is YFSETQ. The CDR3 sequence is 16 residues long. The CDR3 bases are TGCGCCAGCAGCTTGGTAGCTAATCTCGGGAACACTGAAGCTTTCTTT. Encoded protein: CASSLVANLGNTEAFF.

The chain uses TRBV28 and TRBJ2-7, with D perhaps matching TRBD2 (6 bases). Germline V gene lookup returns CDR1 MDHEN and CDR2 SYDVKM. V was clipped by 4 bases and J by 4 bases, with 14 bases between them. The CDR3 totals 14 residues. The CDR3 loop reads CASSSGTFLYEQYF. For the CDR3, the DNA is TGTGCCAGCAGTTCCGGGACTTTCTTATACGAGCAGTACTTC. The full variable domain, its missing parts supplied by reference TRBV28 and TRBJ2-7, is DVKVTQSSRYLVKRTGEKVFLECVQDMDHENMFWYRQDPGLGLRLIYFSYDVKMKEKGDIPEGYSVSREKKERFSLILESASTNQTSMYLCASSSGTFLYEQYFGPGTRLTVT.

V gene TRBV27 combines with J gene TRBJ1-2, with unresolved D. Looked up from germline, CDR1 is MNHEY and CDR2 is SMNVEV (reference sequence). The CDR3 contains 14 residues. The germline V and J ends were trimmed by 0 bases and 3 bases, with 8 bases remaining between them. CDR3 loop: CASSLSSGYYGYTF. The CDR3, as DNA: TGTGCCAGCAGTTTATCATCGGGGTACTATGGCTACACCTTC.

The V gene is TRBV19, the J gene TRBJ2-1, with D possibly matching TRBD1 (5 bases). The length of the CDR3 is 14 residues. The ends were cut back, 2 bases at V and 8 bases at J, with 13 bases in the middle. The germline CDR1 and CDR2 sequences are LNHDA and SQIVND (reference sequence). The DNA of the CDR3 is TGTGCCAGTAGTATAATGGGGCTAATCCATGAGCAGTTCTTC. Encoded protein: CASSIMGLIHEQFF.

The V gene is TRBV11-1, the J gene TRBJ2-7; tentatively, D is TRBD1 (5 bases). The CDR3 contains 13 residues. Germline V CDR1 and CDR2: SGHAT, FQDESV (reference sequence). V gave up 7 bases and J gave up 6 bases, with 16 bases separating them. The CDR3 DNA sequence: TGTGCCAGCAAACTCACAGGTCGCCGCGAGCAGTACTTC. Its protein is CASKLTGRREQYF.

The rearrangement joins TRBV4-1 to TRBJ2-6, with TRBD1 matching over 9 bases. There are 19 residues in the CDR3. After removal of 4 bases from V and 3 bases from J, the junction contained 13 bases not matched to a gene. Germline loops: CDR1 MGHRA, CDR2 YSYEKL. DNA of the CDR3: TGCGCCAGCAGCCCAGTACAGGGGGCGTTTGTGTTTGGGGCCAACGTCCTGACTTTC. It codes for CASSPVQGAFVFGANVLTF.

The rearrangement uses TRBV15 and TRBJ2-3; D perhaps matches TRBD2 (6 bases). Germline V gene lookup returns CDR1 LNHNV and CDR2 YYDKDF (reference sequence). CDR3 length equals 19 residues. Trimming took 1 base from V and 1 from J, leaving 21 bases between them. CDR3 residues: CATSRGPGEVEEGTDTQYF. The CDR3, as DNA: TGTGCCACCAGCAGAGGTCCCGGGGAGGTGGAGGAAGGCACAGATACGCAGTATTTT. Using reference TRBV15 and TRBJ2-3 for the parts outside the CDR3, the full variable domain is DAMVIQNPRYQVTQFGKPVTLSCSQTLNHNVMYWYQQKSSQAPKLLFHYYDKDFNNEADTPDNFQSRRPNTSFCFLDIRSPGLGDTAMYLCATSRGPGEVEEGTDTQYFGPGTRLTVL.

This clone has a single count. The junction differs from germline at one of its ends, possibly a read error. This chain joins TRBV5-1 and TRBJ1-4, with D possibly being TRBD1 (6 bases). The CDR3 has 14 amino acids. CDR1 SGHRS and CDR2 YFSETQ come from the germline V gene. CDR3 protein: CASSPDSPNEKLFF. CDR3 sequence (DNA): TGCGCCAGCAGCCCGGACAGCCCAAATGAAAAATTGTTTTTT.

CDR3 coding DNA: TGTGCCAGCAGCGGTAGCGGGTACCAAGAGACCCAGTACTTC. This sequence encodes CASSGSGYQETQYF. This chain links TRBV9 with TRBJ2-5, with 7 bases matching TRBD2. V shed 3 bases and J 0 bases; nucleotides not matched to a gene: 2. The CDR3 has 14 residues. Germline loops: CDR1 SGDLS, CDR2 YYNGEE.

The gene calls are TRBV10-3 and TRBJ1-3, with unresolved D. The CDR3 totals 13 residues. The germline V gene encodes CDR1 ENHRY and CDR2 SYGVKD. Between the trimmed V and J ends, which lost 3 bases and 1 base, there was a span of 4 bases. In DNA, the CDR3 is TGTGCCATCAGTGACCAATCTGGAAACACCATATATTTT. It specifies CAISDQSGNTIYF.

The V call is TRBV7-9, the J call TRBJ1-4; 12 bases match TRBD1. The length of the CDR3 is 17 residues. The germline V gene has CDR1 SEHNR and CDR2 FQNEAQ (reference sequence). Germline trimming cut 5 bases from V and 7 bases from J; bases unmatched to any gene: 11. The CDR3 region is CASSHWDRGLGSEKLFF. The DNA of the CDR3 is TGTGCCAGCAGCCATTGGGACAGGGGGCTCGGGAGTGAAAAACTGTTTTTT.

This chain connects TRBV18 to TRBJ1-4; D uncertain. The CDR3 sequence is 13 residues long. Germline lookup yields CDR1 KGHSH and CDR2 LQKENI. V was cut by 4 bases and J by 4 bases, with 7 bases left in between. The CDR3 here is CASSRSSNEKLFF. In DNA, the CDR3 is TGTGCCAGCTCACGGAGCAGTAATGAAAAACTGTTTTTT.

The chain is built from TRBV30 and TRBJ1-2; D is possibly TRBD1 (6 bases). Deletions cut 1 base from V and 1 base from J, with 10 bases between. The CDR3 is 14 amino acids. Germline V CDR1 and CDR2: GTSNPN, SVGIG (reference sequence). The CDR3 DNA reads as TGTGCCTGGAGTGAACAGGGATTTAACTATGGCTACACCTTC. It specifies CAWSEQGFNYGYTF.

The chain combines TRBV19 with TRBJ1-2; 7 positions match TRBD1. In germline, CDR1 is LNHDA, CDR2 SQIVND (reference sequence). This CDR3 spans 12 amino acids. The J segment lost 7 bases and the V segment lost 6 bases, leaving 5 bases of the junction unmatched. The CDR3 is CASREGARGYTF. The DNA for the CDR3 is TGTGCCAGTAGAGAGGGGGCGCGTGGCTACACCTTC.

The rearrangement uses TRBV19 and TRBJ1-2; tentative D call: TRBD1 (6 bases). The CDR3 has 13 residues. Trimming cost V 9 bases and J 4 bases, with 15 bases left between them. CDR1 and CDR2 from the germline V gene are LNHDA and SQIVND (reference sequence). CDR3 nucleotide sequence: TGTGCCAGATACAGGGCAAAGGCCTATGGCTACACCTTC. Amino acid sequence: CARYRAKAYGYTF. The full variable domain, in which reference TRBV19 and TRBJ1-2 provide the parts outside the CDR3, is DGGITQSPKYLFRKEGQNVTLSCEQNLNHDAMYWYRQDPGQGLRLIYYSQIVNDFQKGDIAEGYSVSREKKESFPLTVTSAQKNPTAFYLCARYRAKAYGYTFGSGTRLTVV.

This clone was counted a single time. This chain connects TRBV3-1 (or the pseudogene TRBV3-2) to TRBJ2-5; no definite D call. Trimming removed 4 bases from V and 4 bases from J, with 13 bases in between. Germline loops: CDR1 LGHDT, CDR2 YNNKEL (reference sequence). The CDR3 runs 14 residues. CDR3: CASSPNAPGETQYF. In DNA, the CDR3 is TGTGCCAGCAGCCCCAATGCTCCGGGAGAGACCCAGTACTTC.

This clone was seen a single time. This chain uses TRBV4-1 with TRBJ1-1; D is perhaps TRBD1 (5 bases). This CDR3 comprises 15 residues. Germline V CDR1 and CDR2: MGHRA, YSYEKL. V was pared by 5 bases and J by 1 base, with 14 bases between. The CDR3 is CASSILGGENTEAFF. CDR3 DNA: TGCGCCAGCAGCATCCTTGGGGGGGAGAACACTGAAGCTTTCTTT.

The V call is TRBV4-1, the J call TRBJ2-1, with D tentatively TRBD2 (6 bases). V dropped 0 bases and J dropped 8 bases, with 11 bases sitting between them. The CDR3 extends over 14 amino acids. Looked up from germline, CDR1 is MGHRA and CDR2 is YSYEKL. CDR3 residues: CASSQDRERDEQFF. The CDR3 region has the DNA TGCGCCAGCAGCCAAGATCGGGAGAGGGATGAGCAGTTCTTC.

This chain links TRBV4-1 with TRBJ1-5; a possible D gene is TRBD1 (6 bases). CDR3 length equals 16 residues. Trimming removed 0 bases from V and 3 bases from J, with 12 bases in between. Germline V gene lookup returns CDR1 MGHRA and CDR2 YSYEKL. CDR3 sequence (DNA): TGCGCCAGCAGCCAAGAGTTGGGGGCCCTCAATCAGCCCCAGCATTTT. Protein sequence: CASSQELGALNQPQHF.